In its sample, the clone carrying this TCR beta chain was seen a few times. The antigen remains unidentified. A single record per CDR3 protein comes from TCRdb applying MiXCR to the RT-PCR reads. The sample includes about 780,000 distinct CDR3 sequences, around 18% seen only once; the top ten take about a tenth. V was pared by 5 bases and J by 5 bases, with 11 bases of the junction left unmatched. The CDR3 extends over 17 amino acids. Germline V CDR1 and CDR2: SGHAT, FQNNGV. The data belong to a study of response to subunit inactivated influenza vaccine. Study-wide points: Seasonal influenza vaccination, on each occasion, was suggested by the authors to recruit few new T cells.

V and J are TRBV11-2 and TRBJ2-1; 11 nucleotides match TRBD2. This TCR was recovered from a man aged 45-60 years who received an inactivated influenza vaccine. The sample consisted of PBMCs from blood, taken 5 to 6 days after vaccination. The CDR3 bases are TGTGCCAGCAGCCTATTGACTAGCGGGATCCCTAACAATGAGCAGTTCTTC. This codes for CASSLLTSGIPNNEQFF.